This paragraph reports one TCR beta chain. Its specificity is unknown. V lost 5 bases to trimming and J lost 6 bases, with 20 bases between them. The CDR3 loop spans 15 amino acids. Germline CDR1 is SEHNR and CDR2 is FQNEAQ (reference sequence). This record comes from a study of beta chain features in type 1 diabetes. Isolation of CD4+ naive, central memory, regulatory and stem cell-like memory cells was achieved by sorting via CD45RO/CCR7/CD25/CD127/CD95/CD27. Whole-study findings and limits: TCRB CDR3s were moderately but significantly shorter in Type 1 diabetes patients in all four CD4+ subsets.

cDNA synthesis used the whole RNA isolate, giving expressed TCRB sequences. Measured with immunoSEQ multiplex PCR; TCRdb has only the in-frame clones, and not every one. This table has just over 450,000 clones, about 30% appearing once. This clonotype originated in a man younger than 35 in good health. This rearrangement joins TRBV7-9 to TRBJ2-7, with D perhaps TRBD1 (6 bases). The sequenced sample consisted of naive CD4+ T cells from blood. DNA for the CDR3: TGTGCCAGCAGCCCCTTCGGACAGCCTCGGCTCGAGCAGTACTTC. As protein: CASSPFGQPRLEQYF.